What follows describes a single T cell receptor (beta chain). This clonotype is characterized as medium-sized (0.01 to 0.1%). Its target antigen remains unknown. It has no much larger one-base neighbor in the sample; base qualities were not kept. These reads were obtained on an Illumina MiSeq. Using fastp trimming at Q25 and MiXCR clonotype assembly, TCRdb reanalyzed the public sequencing data and kept in-frame beta chains. Each CDR3 protein gets just one entry, which takes the most common genes and DNA from the rows behind it. The sample yields under 850 distinct CDR3 sequences; about 8% were counted once. Approximately 23% of the sample is in the top ten clones. This record comes from a study. From the germline V gene, CDR1 is SGHTA and CDR2 is FQGNSA. V is reduced by 1 base and J by 2 bases, leaving a spacing of 6 bases between them. From the cysteine up to the phenylalanine, the CDR3 has a length of 15 residues. Only CDR3 DNA remains: 45 bases, in frame from the first base.

This chain is built from TRBV7-2 and TRBJ2-6; a confident D gene designation cannot be given. The source material was CD4+ T cells from synovial fluid. The origin of this receptor is a human donor with rheumatoid arthritis. The DNA is TGTGCCAGCAGCTTAGGGGTAACTGGGGCCAACGTCCTGACTTTC. Its protein is CASSLGVTGANVLTF.